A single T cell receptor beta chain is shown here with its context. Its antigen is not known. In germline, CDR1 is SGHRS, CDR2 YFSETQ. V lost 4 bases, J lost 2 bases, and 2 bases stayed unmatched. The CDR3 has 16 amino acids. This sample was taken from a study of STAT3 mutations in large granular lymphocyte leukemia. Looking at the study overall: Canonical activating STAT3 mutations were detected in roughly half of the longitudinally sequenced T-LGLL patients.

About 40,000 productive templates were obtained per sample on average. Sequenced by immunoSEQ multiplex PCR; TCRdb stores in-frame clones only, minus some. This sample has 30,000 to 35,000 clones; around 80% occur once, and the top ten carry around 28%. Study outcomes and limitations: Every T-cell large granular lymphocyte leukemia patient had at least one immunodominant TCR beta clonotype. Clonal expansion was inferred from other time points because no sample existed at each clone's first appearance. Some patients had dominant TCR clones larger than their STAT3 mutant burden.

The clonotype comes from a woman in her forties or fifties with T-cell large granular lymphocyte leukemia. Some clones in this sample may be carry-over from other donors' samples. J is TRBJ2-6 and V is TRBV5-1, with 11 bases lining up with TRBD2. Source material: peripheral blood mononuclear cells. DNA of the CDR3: TGCGCCAGCAGCCTGACTAGCGGGACTGGGGCCAACGTCCTGACTTTC. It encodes CASSLTSGTGANVLTF.